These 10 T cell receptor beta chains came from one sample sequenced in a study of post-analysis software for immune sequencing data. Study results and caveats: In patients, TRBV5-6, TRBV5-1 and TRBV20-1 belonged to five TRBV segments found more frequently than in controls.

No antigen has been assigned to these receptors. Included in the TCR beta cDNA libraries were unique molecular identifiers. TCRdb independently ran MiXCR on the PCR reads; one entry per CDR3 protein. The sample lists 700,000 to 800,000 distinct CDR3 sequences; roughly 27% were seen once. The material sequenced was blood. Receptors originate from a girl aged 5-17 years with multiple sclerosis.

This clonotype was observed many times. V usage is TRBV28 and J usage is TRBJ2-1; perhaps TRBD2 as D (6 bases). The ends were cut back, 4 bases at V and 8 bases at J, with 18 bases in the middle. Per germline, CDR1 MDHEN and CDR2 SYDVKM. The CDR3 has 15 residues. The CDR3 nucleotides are TGTGCCAGCAGTTCAACCGGGGAAGGGACTTATGAGCAGTTCTTC. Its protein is CASSSTGEGTYEQFF.

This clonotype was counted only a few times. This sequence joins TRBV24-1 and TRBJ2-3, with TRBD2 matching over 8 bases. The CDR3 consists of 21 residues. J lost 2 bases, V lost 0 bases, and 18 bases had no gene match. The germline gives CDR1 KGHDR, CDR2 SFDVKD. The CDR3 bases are TGTGCCACCAGTGATTTGACGTCGTCTGCGGGGGGCCACGAGCACACAGATACGCAGTATTTT. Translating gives CATSDLTSSAGGHEHTDTQYF.

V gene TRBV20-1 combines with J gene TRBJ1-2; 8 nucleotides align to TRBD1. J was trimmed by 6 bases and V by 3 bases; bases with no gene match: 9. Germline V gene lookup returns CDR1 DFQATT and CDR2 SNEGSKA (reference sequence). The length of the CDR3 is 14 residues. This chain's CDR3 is CSASRQGILDGYTF. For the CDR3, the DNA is TGCAGTGCTAGCAGACAGGGGATTTTGGATGGCTACACCTTC.

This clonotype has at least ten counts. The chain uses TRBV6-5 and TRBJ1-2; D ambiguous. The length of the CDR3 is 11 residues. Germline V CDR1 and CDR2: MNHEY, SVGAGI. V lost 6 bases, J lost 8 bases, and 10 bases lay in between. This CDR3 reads CASRDVRGYTF. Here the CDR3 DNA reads TGTGCCAGCAGAGACGTACGGGGCTACACCTTC.

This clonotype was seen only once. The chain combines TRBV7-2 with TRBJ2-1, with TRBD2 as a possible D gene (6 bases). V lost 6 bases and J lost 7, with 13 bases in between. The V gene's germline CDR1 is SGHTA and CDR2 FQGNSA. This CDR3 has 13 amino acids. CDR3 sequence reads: CASRRGMGNEQFF. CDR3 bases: TGTGCCAGCAGACGGGGGATGGGGAATGAGCAGTTCTTC.

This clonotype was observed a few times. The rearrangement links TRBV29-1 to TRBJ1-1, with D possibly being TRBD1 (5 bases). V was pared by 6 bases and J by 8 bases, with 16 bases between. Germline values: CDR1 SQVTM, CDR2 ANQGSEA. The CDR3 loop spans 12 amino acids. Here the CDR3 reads CSVWEGGAEAFF. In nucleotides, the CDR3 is TGCAGCGTATGGGAGGGAGGGGCGGAAGCTTTCTTT.

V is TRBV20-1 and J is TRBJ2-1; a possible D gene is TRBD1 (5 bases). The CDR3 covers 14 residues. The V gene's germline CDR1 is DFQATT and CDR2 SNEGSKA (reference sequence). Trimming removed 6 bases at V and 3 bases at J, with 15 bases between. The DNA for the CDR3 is TGCAGTGCCAGGGATTTTCCCGACTACAATGAGCAGTTCTTC. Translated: CSARDFPDYNEQFF.

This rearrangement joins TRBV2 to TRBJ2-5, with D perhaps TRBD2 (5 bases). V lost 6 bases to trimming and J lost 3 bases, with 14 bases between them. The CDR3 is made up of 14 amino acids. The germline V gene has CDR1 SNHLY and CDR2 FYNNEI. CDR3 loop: CASSAGLRKETQYF. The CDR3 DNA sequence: TGTGCCAGCAGCGCCGGACTCCGGAAAGAGACCCAGTACTTC.

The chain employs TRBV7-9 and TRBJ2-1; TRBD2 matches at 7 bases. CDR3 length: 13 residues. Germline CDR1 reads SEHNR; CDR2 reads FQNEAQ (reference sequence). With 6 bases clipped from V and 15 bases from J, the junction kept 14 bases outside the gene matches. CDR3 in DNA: TGTGCCAGCAGTGCACCCCTTGGCGGGAGCGCGTTCTTC. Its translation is CASSAPLGGSAFF.

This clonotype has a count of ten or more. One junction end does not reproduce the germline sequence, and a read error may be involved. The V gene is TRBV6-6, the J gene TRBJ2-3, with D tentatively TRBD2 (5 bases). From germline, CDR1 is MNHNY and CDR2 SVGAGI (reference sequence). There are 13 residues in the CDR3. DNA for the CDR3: TGTGCCAGCACCTACGCTAGCATAGATACGCAGTATTTT. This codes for CASTYASIDTQYF.